The sequence of this T cell receptor (beta chain) was determined in a study of brain metastases from non-small cell lung cancer. Clones were read by immunoSEQ multiplex PCR, and TCRdb kept only the in-frame ones, dropping some. The data contain around 4,200 clones, more than 80% of them singletons. The TCR was taken from a donor aged 40 or older with non-small cell lung cancer. Sequencing was carried out using primary lung tumor tissue.

For the CDR3, the DNA is TGTGCCAGCAGCGCCCAGAGCACCGGGGAGCTGTTTTTT. Amino acids: CASSAQSTGELFF. The V gene is TRBV5-4, the J gene TRBJ2-2; D is unresolved. The CDR3 is 13 residues long. V gave up 4 bases and J gave up 4 bases, with 8 bases separating them. Germline-derived CDR1 and CDR2 are SGHNT and YYREEE (reference sequence).